The sequence of this TCR beta chain was determined in a study of blood T cells in healthy people across ages. Study conclusions and caveats: Samples with more naive T cells showed higher observed beta diversity.

On this clonotype itself: Its antigen is unidentified.

A sample-barcoded 5' primer and a J-beta primer mix were used in a second PCR of about 7 to 12 cycles. A template-switch adaptor that had 12 random nucleotides put a tag on each cDNA molecule. MiXCR, applied by TCRdb to the 5' RACE reads, yields one record per CDR3 protein. The table shows about 640,000 distinct CDR3 sequences, with 58% occurring only once. CDR3 size: 17 residues. V is TRBV21-1 and J is TRBJ1-2; the table's D gene call, TRBD1, was not cross checked with the DNA. TRBV21-1 is a pseudogene locus. The sample taken for sequencing was blood. The TCR originated in a man aged 55 to 70 in good health. CDR3 bases: TGTGCCAGCAGCAAAGCGGGACAGGGAATAAAGGGGTATGGCTACACCTTC. Its protein product is CASSKAGQGIKGYGYTF.